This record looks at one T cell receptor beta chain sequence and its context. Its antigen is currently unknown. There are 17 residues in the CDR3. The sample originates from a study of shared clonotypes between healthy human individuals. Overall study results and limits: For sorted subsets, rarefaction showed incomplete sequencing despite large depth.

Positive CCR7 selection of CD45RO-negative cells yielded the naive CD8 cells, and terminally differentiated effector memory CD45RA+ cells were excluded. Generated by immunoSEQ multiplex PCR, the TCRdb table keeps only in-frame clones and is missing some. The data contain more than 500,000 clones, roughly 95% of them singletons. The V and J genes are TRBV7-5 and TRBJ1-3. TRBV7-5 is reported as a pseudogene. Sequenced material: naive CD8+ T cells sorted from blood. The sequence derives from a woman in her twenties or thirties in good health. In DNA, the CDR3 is TGTGTCAGAAGCTTAGGCCATCGGGGGGCCACTGGAAACACCATATATTTT. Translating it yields CVRSLGHRGATGNTIYF.